A selection of T cell receptor beta chains follows, all from one sample in a study of shared clonotypes between healthy human individuals. Data came from immunoSEQ multiplex PCR; TCRdb stores just in-frame clones and leaves some out. The sample has over 2 million clones; roughly 94% are singletons. Sequencing input: naive CD4+ T cells sorted from blood. These receptors were obtained from a man aged 18 to 30 in good health. CDR3s include the opening cysteine and the closing phenylalanine or tryptophan. The D gene is left open where the match is weak. Not all rows give a size; the values are once, few, many and, for expanded clones, a class.

J,D,length,size,V,CDR3,DNA
TRBJ2-3,-,10,once,TRBV28,CASSSHTQYF,TGTGCCAGCAGTTCTCATACGCAGTATTTT
TRBJ1-2,-,13,-,TRBV18,CASRMDGTYGYTF,TGTGCCAGCCGAATGGACGGGACCTATGGCTACACCTTC
TRBJ2-5,TRBD2,15,-,TRBV28,CASSFGSGGQETQYF,TGTGCCAGCAGTTTTGGTAGCGGGGGACAAGAGACCCAGTACTTC
TRBJ1-2,-,16,once,TRBV4-1,CASSQDRGGAGYGYTF,TGCGCCAGCAGCCAAGATCGGGGGGGCGCTGGATATGGCTACACCTTC
TRBJ2-1,TRBD2,17,-,TRBV5-1,CASSLMSSGGPYNEQFF,TGCGCCAGCAGCTTGATGTCTAGCGGGGGGCCCTACAATGAGCAGTTCTTC
TRBJ1-5,-,12,once,TRBV19,CASSIIPQPQHF,TGTGCCAGTAGTATTATTCCTCAGCCCCAGCATTTT
TRBJ1-1,TRBD1,14,-,TRBV2,CASSDGTANTEAFF,TGTGCCAGCAGTGACGGGACAGCTAACACTGAAGCTTTCTTT
TRBJ2-7,-,11,-,TRBV6-1,CASISIYEQYF,TGTGCCAGCATTTCGATTTACGAGCAGTACTTC
TRBJ2-7,-,11,-,TRBV2,CASSDAYEQYF,TGTGCCAGCAGCGACGCCTACGAGCAGTACTTC
TRBJ2-7,TRBD2,13,-,TRBV6-5,CASSRSSGGSLYF,TGTGCCAGCAGCCGCTCTAGCGGGGGGAGCCTGTACTTC
TRBJ2-7,-,13,-,TRBV19,CASSRGNSYEQYF,TGTGCCAGTAGTAGAGGAAACTCCTACGAGCAGTACTTC
TRBJ1-2,TRBD1,16,-,TRBV6-1,CASSEMDRGANYGYTF,TGTGCCAGCAGTGAAATGGACAGGGGGGCTAACTATGGCTACACCTTC
TRBJ2-7,-,16,-,TRBV6-5,CASSYSGGAYYYEQYF,TGTGCCAGCAGTTACTCTGGGGGCGCCTACTACTACGAGCAGTACTTC
TRBJ1-2,-,13,few,TRBV4-1,CASSQDRGGPVTF,TGCGCCAGCAGCCAAGATAGAGGCGGCCCAGTCACCTTC
TRBJ1-2,-,13,-,TRBV11-2,CASSFTTPSGYTF,TGTGCCAGCAGCTTCACTACCCCCTCCGGCTACACCTTC
TRBJ1-1,-,13,once,TRBV10-2,CASGETRVTEAFF,TGCGCCAGCGGGGAGACCCGCGTTACTGAAGCTTTCTTT
TRBJ1-5,-,14,-,TRBV18,CASSPFEGGQPQHF,TGTGCCAGCTCACCATTCGAAGGAGGACAGCCCCAGCATTTT
TRBJ2-3,-,14,-,TRBV4-1,CASSWGWTGDTQYF,TGCGCCAGCAGTTGGGGTTGGACGGGGGATACGCAGTATTTT
TRBJ2-7,-,13,few,TRBV19,CASSIEGSYEQYF,TGTGCCAGTAGTATAGAAGGCAGCTACGAGCAGTACTTC
TRBJ2-3,-,12,-,TRBV11-2,CASSPISDTQYF,TGTGCCAGCAGCCCCATATCAGATACGCAGTATTTT
TRBJ1-5,TRBD1,15,-,TRBV6-5,CASSSGGQGDQPQHF,TGTGCCAGCAGTTCAGGGGGACAGGGTGATCAGCCCCAGCATTTT
TRBJ2-7,-,17,-,TRBV27,CASSWAGPTTFPYEQYF,TGTGCCAGCAGTTGGGCGGGACCGACGACTTTCCCCTACGAGCAGTACTTC
TRBJ1-2,TRBD1,16,-,TRBV7-2,CASSLAPGQGVLGYTF,TGTGCCAGCAGCTTAGCGCCCGGACAGGGGGTACTTGGCTACACCTTC
TRBJ2-1,-,15,-,TRBV28,CASSSQTLSYNEQFF,TGTGCCAGCAGTAGCCAGACTCTCTCCTACAATGAGCAGTTCTTC
TRBJ1-2,-,14,-,TRBV5-6,CASSLRQGSYGYTF,TGTGCCAGCAGCTTGAGGCAGGGATCGTATGGCTACACCTTC
TRBJ1-6,-,16,-,TRBV9,CASSLDGTGYNSPLHF,TGTGCCAGCAGCTTAGACGGAACAGGGTATAATTCACCCCTCCACTTT
TRBJ1-2,TRBD1,18,-,TRBV10-2,CASSEYRDRGSPGYGYTF,TGCGCCAGCAGTGAGTACCGGGACAGGGGCTCTCCGGGCTATGGCTACACCTTC
TRBJ2-5,-,17,-,TRBV5-4,CASSSQGPRRYQETQYF,TGTGCCAGCAGCTCACAGGGACCTCGGAGGTACCAAGAGACCCAGTACTTC
TRBJ2-1,-,15,-,TRBV5-5,CASSLEEGIYNEQFF,TGTGCCAGCAGCTTGGAGGAGGGAATCTACAATGAGCAGTTCTTC
TRBJ1-1,-,12,-,TRBV27,CASSSRGTEAFF,TGTGCCAGCAGTTCCAGGGGCACTGAAGCTTTCTTT
TRBJ2-3,-,15,-,TRBV18,CASSPRGLQTDTQYF,TGTGCCAGCTCACCTCGTGGCCTACAAACAGATACGCAGTATTTT
TRBJ1-6,-,14,-,TRBV30,CAWSRDRYNSPLHF,TGTGCCTGGAGTCGAGACAGGTATAATTCACCCCTCCACTTT
TRBJ1-4,-,13,-,TRBV14,CASSQGVNEKLFF,TGTGCCAGCAGCCAAGGGGTTAACGAAAAACTGTTTTTT
TRBJ2-7,-,14,-,TRBV9,CASSVLSGGDEQYF,TGTGCCAGCAGCGTACTATCCGGCGGGGACGAGCAGTACTTC
TRBJ1-2,-,15,-,TRBV30,CAWSVRGQIFYGYTF,TGTGCCTGGAGTGTACGAGGGCAGATTTTCTATGGCTACACCTTC
TRBJ1-1,-,15,-,TRBV7-9,CASSLVPAGATEAFF,TGTGCCAGCAGCTTAGTACCCGCCGGGGCCACTGAAGCTTTCTTT
TRBJ2-2,-,15,-,TRBV7-6,CASGLTGPGTGELFF,TGTGCCAGCGGCTTGACAGGCCCCGGAACCGGGGAGCTGTTTTTT
TRBJ2-7,-,17,-,TRBV5-4,CASSLANPALSSYEQYF,TGTGCCAGCAGCTTGGCCAATCCAGCGTTGAGCTCCTACGAGCAGTACTTC
TRBJ1-2,TRBD1,15,-,TRBV6-1,CASSTRTGEFYGYTF,TGTGCCAGCAGTACTCGGACAGGGGAGTTTTATGGCTACACCTTC
TRBJ1-6,TRBD1,14,once,TRBV15,CATAGQGASSPLHF,TGTGCCACCGCCGGACAGGGGGCAAGTTCACCCCTCCACTTT
TRBJ2-1,TRBD2,15,-,TRBV9,CASSGPSGGNNEQFF,TGTGCCAGCAGCGGACCTAGCGGGGGGAACAATGAGCAGTTCTTC
TRBJ1-5,TRBD1,13,-,TRBV2,CASSTRQGEPQHF,TGTGCCAGCAGTACACGACAGGGTGAGCCCCAGCATTTT
TRBJ1-3,-,16,-,TRBV7-8,CASSLATYRVGNTIYF,TGTGCCAGCAGCTTAGCCACATACAGGGTTGGAAACACCATATATTTT
TRBJ2-2,-,14,-,TRBV6-8,CASRWGPSGRELFF,TGTGCCAGCAGATGGGGCCCATCCGGGAGGGAGCTGTTTTTT
TRBJ2-5,-,13,-,TRBV5-6,CASSLYVGQTQYF,TGTGCCAGCAGCTTGTATGTGGGTCAGACCCAGTACTTC
TRBJ2-1,-,16,-,TRBV6-5,CASSYSSGEGGNEQFF,TGTGCCAGCAGTTACTCCTCGGGGGAAGGTGGCAATGAGCAGTTCTTC
TRBJ1-2,-,15,-,TRBV15,CATSRDQTGKYGYTF,TGTGCCACCAGCAGAGATCAAACCGGGAAGTATGGCTACACCTTC
TRBJ1-6,TRBD1,14,-,TRBV30,CAWTRTGGNSPLHF,TGTGCCTGGACCAGGACAGGGGGTAATTCACCCCTCCACTTT
TRBJ2-7,-,13,-,TRBV7-2,CASSPRGAYEQYF,TGTGCCAGCAGCCCCCGGGGGGCGTACGAGCAGTACTTC
TRBJ2-7,-,12,-,TRBV11-2,CASSPQVHEQYF,TGTGCCAGCAGCCCCCAGGTCCACGAGCAGTACTTC